A single sample is the source of the 17 T cell receptor beta chains below, sequenced in a study of CD8 T cells in Susac syndrome. When the RNA was reverse transcribed, random hexamers were used with an input of roughly 0.45 to 1 ug. TCRdb re-analysed the immunoSEQ multiplex PCR reads in MiXCR, keeping a single row per CDR3 protein. The profile covers about 180,000 distinct CDR3 sequences, with roughly 92% appearing a single time and 0.12% taken by the ten largest. Sequences were obtained from CD4+ T cells from PBMCs. The receptors were gathered from a human donor with Susac syndrome.

This chain joins TRBV12-3 or TRBV12-4 and TRBJ2-3; D not certain. Between the trimmed V and J ends, which lost 3 bases and 8 bases, there was a span of 12 bases. CDR3 length: 13 amino acids. CDR3 residues: CASSFVSWGTQYF. In DNA, the CDR3 is TGTGCCAGCAGTTTTGTGTCTTGGGGTACGCAGTATTTT.

The rearrangement joins TRBV27 to TRBJ2-2; maybe TRBD1 (5 bases). Germline V CDR1 and CDR2: MNHEY, SMNVEV (reference sequence). V lost 5 bases, J lost 4 bases, and 17 bases lay in between. This CDR3 spans 16 amino acids. The DNA of the CDR3 is TGTGCCAGCAGTCTAATCGGTCGGCAGGGCACCGGGGAGCTGTTTTTT. This codes for CASSLIGRQGTGELFF.

Here the CDR3 reads CASSLETGSYEQYF. DNA for the CDR3: TGTGCCAGCAGCTTAGAGACCGGCTCCTACGAGCAGTACTTC. The chain couples TRBV7-2 to TRBJ2-7; D is unresolved. Germline CDR1 SGHTA, CDR2 FQGNSA. The V and J ends lost 1 base and 0 bases respectively, with 7 bases between them. CDR3 length: 14 residues. Full variable domain (rest looked up from reference TRBV7-2 and TRBJ2-7): GAGVSQSPSNKVTEKGKDVELRCDPISGHTALYWYRQSLGQGLEFLIYFQGNSAPDKSGLPSDRFSAERTGGSVSTLTIQRTQQEDSAVYLCASSLETGSYEQYFGPGTRLTVT.

V and J are TRBV5-5 and TRBJ1-5; the D is unclear. CDR3 size: 12 residues. CDR1 SGHKS and CDR2 YYEKEE come from the germline V gene (reference sequence). V lost 6 bases to trimming and J lost 8 bases, with 12 bases between them. In DNA form, the CDR3 reads TGTGCCAGCACCAATCCGGGAGAGCCCCAGCATTTT. Its protein product is CASTNPGEPQHF.

This chain connects TRBV6-5 to TRBJ2-3, with 9 positions matching TRBD1. The germline V gene encodes CDR1 MNHEY and CDR2 SVGAGI. CDR3 length: 17 amino acids. J was trimmed by 1 base and V by 0 bases; bases with no gene match: 5. The CDR3 nucleotides read TGTGCCAGCAGTTACTCCCGGACAGGGGAGGGCACAGATACGCAGTATTTT. Protein: CASSYSRTGEGTDTQYF.

The chain uses TRBV3-1 and TRBJ2-3; 11 positions agree with TRBD2. Germline trimming cut 4 bases from V and 6 bases from J; bases unmatched to any gene: 15. Germline V CDR1 and CDR2: LGHDT, YNNKEL (reference sequence). CDR3 length equals 18 residues. The CDR3 loop is CASSLNPGTSGGVDTQYF. The CDR3 region has the DNA TGTGCCAGCAGCCTCAACCCCGGAACTAGCGGGGGAGTTGATACGCAGTATTTT.

J is TRBJ2-1 and V is TRBV4-1, with TRBD2 matching 9 bases. J gave up 4 bases and V 4 bases, and 5 bases lay outside the gene matches. The CDR3 contains 15 residues. CDR1 and CDR2 from the germline V gene are MGHRA and YSYEKL. The CDR3 DNA is TGCGCCAGCAGCCGAGTAGCGGGGGCTTACAATGAGCAGTTCTTC. Translating gives CASSRVAGAYNEQFF.

The CDR3 sequence is CASSPIRQGYEQYF. In DNA form, the CDR3 reads TGTGCCAGCTCACCAATTAGACAGGGCTACGAGCAGTACTTC. The chain joins TRBV18 to TRBJ2-7; 7 nucleotides align to TRBD1. J gave up 3 bases and V 2 bases, and 4 bases lay outside the gene matches. The CDR3 contains 14 residues. Germline V gives CDR1 KGHSH, CDR2 LQKENI.

This chain joins TRBV6-1 and TRBJ2-7; unclear D gene. The germline V gene encodes CDR1 MNHNS and CDR2 SASEGT. CDR3 length equals 13 residues. The CDR3 bases are TGTGCGTTGGGCCCCACCCTCGACTACGAGCAGTACTTC. Translated, it gives CALGPTLDYEQYF.

The V gene is TRBV12-3 or TRBV12-4, the J gene TRBJ2-7; 7 bases are shared with TRBD1. The CDR3 sequence is 15 residues long. Trimming at V came to 6 bases and at J to 2 bases, leaving 10 bases not matched to a gene. Written as DNA, the CDR3 is TGTGCCAGCAGCCTACGGACAGGAGGAACCTACGAGCAGTACTTC. Encoded protein: CASSLRTGGTYEQYF.

CDR3 sequence reads: CASSQAPRGQGFNEQFF. CDR3 DNA sequence: TGCGCCAGCAGCCAAGCCCCCAGGGGACAGGGGTTCAATGAGCAGTTCTTC. This rearrangement joins TRBV4-1 to TRBJ2-1; 10 bases are shared with TRBD1. This CDR3 has 17 amino acids. V was clipped by 1 base and J by 6 bases; unmatched bases: 9. Germline CDR1 is MGHRA and CDR2 is YSYEKL.

The rearrangement links TRBV6-5 to TRBJ1-2, with D perhaps TRBD1 (6 bases). Germline V gene data show CDR1 as MNHEY and CDR2 as SVGAGI. V lost 4 bases to trimming and J lost 4 bases, with 13 bases between them. The CDR3 has 14 amino acids. CDR3 nucleotides: TGTGCCAGCAGTTCCGGTAGGGACACCTATGGCTACACCTTC. Amino acids: CASSSGRDTYGYTF.

The rearrangement uses TRBV11-2 and TRBJ2-7; 7 positions match TRBD1. CDR1 and CDR2 (germline): SGHAT, FQNNGV. The CDR3 consists of 16 residues. With V trimmed by 5 bases and J by 1 base, 11 bases remained unmatched. The DNA of the CDR3 is TGTGCCAGCAGCCCCGGCCGGGACAGCGTTTCCTACGAGCAGTACTTC. Translation gives CASSPGRDSVSYEQYF.

V gene TRBV11-1 combines with J gene TRBJ2-5; 9 bases line up with TRBD2. Trimming cost V 5 bases and J 1 base; bases outside gene matches: 11. The CDR3 is 17 residues long. In germline, CDR1 is SGHAT, CDR2 FQDESV (reference sequence). CDR3 amino acids: CASSRPIAGAPQETQYF. Here the CDR3 DNA reads TGTGCCAGCAGCCGCCCCATAGCGGGGGCCCCCCAAGAGACCCAGTACTTC.

This chain links TRBV27 with TRBJ2-4, with D unclear. Trimming left V 3 bases short and J 0 bases short, with 9 bases between. CDR1 is MNHEY and CDR2 is SMNVEV in the germline V gene (reference sequence). There are 15 residues in the CDR3. The CDR3 region has the DNA TGTGCCAGCAGTTTCTCAATCCTAGCCAAAAACATTCAGTACTTC. This encodes CASSFSILAKNIQYF.

V gene TRBV15 combines with J gene TRBJ2-5; D tentatively reads TRBD1 or TRBD2 (6 bases each). Per the germline V gene, CDR1 is LNHNV and CDR2 is YYDKDF (reference sequence). This CDR3 region has 15 residues. V gave up 1 base and J gave up 4 bases, with 13 bases separating them. CDR3 in DNA: TGTGCCACCAGCAGAGCAGGGGCCGGGGGAGAGACCCAGTACTTC. This codes for CATSRAGAGGETQYF. The complete variable domain, with remaining parts taken from reference TRBV15 and TRBJ2-5, reads DAMVIQNPRYQVTQFGKPVTLSCSQTLNHNVMYWYQQKSSQAPKLLFHYYDKDFNNEADTPDNFQSRRPNTSFCFLDIRSPGLGDTAMYLCATSRAGAGGETQYFGPGTRLLVL.

This chain connects TRBV20-1 to TRBJ2-3; 11 bases align to TRBD2. CDR3 length equals 14 residues. CDR1 and CDR2 (germline): DFQATT, SNEGSKA (reference sequence). Written as DNA, the CDR3 is TGCAGCGTAGAGACTAGCGGGGTCACAGATACGCAGTATTTT. Protein product: CSVETSGVTDTQYF.